The clone carrying this TCR beta chain was counted many times. Its antigen is currently unknown. From the multiplex PCR reads, TCRdb called clonotypes with MiXCR, one entry per CDR3 protein. This sample has over 70,000 distinct CDR3 sequences, with roughly 29% found just once. Between the trimmed V and J ends, which lost 4 bases and 0 bases, there was a span of 17 bases. This CDR3 is 17 amino acids long. Per germline, CDR1 SGDLS and CDR2 YYNGEE. These data originate in a study of breast tumors, draining lymph nodes, adjacent tissues. Findings of the study overall: The data were judged consistent with most tumor T cells coming from lymph node and expanding in tumor. Tumors had less TCR diversity than lymph nodes, more than nontumor tissue. The lymph node origin of tumor T cells was framed as consistent with a hypothesis, not demonstrated.

Samples came from axillary lymph nodes draining the breast cancer. The sequence was collected from a female donor with breast cancer. Some clones in this sample may be carry-over from other donors' samples. The sequenced material came from axillary lymph node tissue. This chain links TRBV9 with TRBJ1-3; D is uncertain. The CDR3 nucleotides are TGTGCCAGCAGCCCCCGTTTAATGGCGGGCTCTGGAAACACCATATATTTT. Translation: CASSPRLMAGSGNTIYF.